The entry below describes one T cell receptor beta chain. In the same sample, other DNA sequences code for this CDR3. This entry belongs to a study of blood T cell repertoires in COVID-19. V dropped 6 bases and J dropped 4 bases, with 9 bases sitting between them. The CDR3 has 12 residues. CDR1 is MNHEY and CDR2 is SVGAGI in the germline V gene. The protocol was immunoSEQ multiplex PCR, while the TCRdb copy is restricted to in-frame clones and leaves out a portion. Of fewer than 350,000 clones in the sample, 85% to 90% are singletons; the top ten hold approximately 12%. This sequence joins TRBV6-5 and TRBJ1-2; D not resolved. The specimen sequenced was peripheral blood. This sequence originates from a woman aged 25 to 39 with COVID-19, enrolled during active disease. DNA of the CDR3: TGTGCCAGCAGCGCAGGCCCCTATGGCTACACCTTC. This codes for CASSAGPYGYTF.